The 15 T cell receptor beta chains below come from one sample, sequenced in a study of blood T cell repertoires in COVID-19. Data came from immunoSEQ multiplex PCR; TCRdb stores just in-frame clones and leaves some out. The table includes about 270,000 clones, 75% to 90% detected once. The sample consisted of PBMCs or T cells enriched from blood (not recorded which). All receptors derive from a woman younger than 35 who had recovered from COVID-19.

The rearrangement joins TRBV3-1 (or the pseudogene TRBV3-2) to TRBJ1-1, with D possibly matching TRBD1 (6 bases). Germline assignment: CDR1 LGHDT and CDR2 YNNKEL (reference sequence). Trimming stripped 1 base from V and 3 bases from J, with 9 bases between. The CDR3 is 14 residues long. The CDR3 DNA is TGTGCCAGCAGCCAAGTTGGGACACACACTGAAGCTTTCTTT. Protein product: CASSQVGTHTEAFF.

The chain carries TRBV4-1 and TRBJ1-6; D unresolved. Germline V gene sequence: CDR1 MGHRA, CDR2 YSYEKL. The CDR3 has 18 amino acids. The ends were cut back, 6 bases at V and 5 bases at J, with 23 bases in the middle. The CDR3 DNA sequence: TGCGCCAGCAGGCTCCCGGCGGGGTTAGGTCATGATAATTCACCCCTCCACTTT. As protein: CASRLPAGLGHDNSPLHF.

The chain uses TRBV7-6 and TRBJ2-1; TRBD2 matches 7 bases. Trimming removed 1 base from V and 7 bases from J; junction bases left unmatched: 10. The CDR3 totals 16 residues. Germline V gene sequence: CDR1 SGHVS, CDR2 FNYEAQ. The DNA for the CDR3 is TGTGCCAGCAGCTTAGTTAGTGGCGGGGGTACGAATGAGCAGTTCTTC. Encoded protein: CASSLVSGGGTNEQFF.

The rearrangement joins TRBV6-2 or TRBV6-3 to TRBJ2-1; 9 bases map to TRBD2. The CDR3 spans 14 residues. Germline trimming cut 5 bases from V and 12 bases from J; bases unmatched to any gene: 11. Germline V gene data show CDR1 as MNHEY and CDR2 as SVGEGT. The CDR3 sequence is CASSSTSGFSTQFF. CDR3 bases: TGTGCCAGCAGTAGCACTAGCGGGTTTTCCACGCAGTTCTTC.

The chain links TRBV3-1 (or the pseudogene TRBV3-2) to TRBJ2-3, with 7 bases fitting TRBD2. Germline V lookup: CDR1 LGHDT, CDR2 YNNKEL (reference sequence). The length of the CDR3 is 14 residues. Trimming took 0 bases from V and 5 from J; bases not matched to a gene: 2. The DNA of the CDR3 is TGTGCCAGCAGCCAAGATGGGGGGGGAGATACGCAGTATTTT. This codes for CASSQDGGGDTQYF.

The sample holds one count of this clone. The chain carries TRBV6-5 and TRBJ1-1; perhaps TRBD1 as D (6 bases). Germline V CDR1 and CDR2: MNHEY, SVGAGI. The CDR3 is 13 amino acids. Between the trimmed V and J ends, which lost 0 bases and 7 bases, there was a span of 9 bases. CDR3 protein: CASSYSRGGEAFF. In nucleotides, the CDR3 is TGTGCCAGCAGTTACTCGCGAGGGGGTGAAGCTTTCTTT.

This clone was recorded only once. The gene calls are TRBV5-5 and TRBJ1-3, with D maybe TRBD1 (6 bases). Deletions cut 1 base from V and 4 bases from J, with 15 bases between. Germline assignment: CDR1 SGHKS and CDR2 YYEKEE (reference sequence). The CDR3 runs to 16 residues. DNA of the CDR3: TGTGCCAGCAGCTTGCCGGGGGGCCAAGCAGGAAACACCATATATTTT. The encoded protein is CASSLPGGQAGNTIYF.

On this clone itself: This CDR3 is also generated by other DNA sequences in the sample. The chain combines TRBV5-1 with TRBJ2-5, with D tentatively TRBD2 (6 bases). Trimming stripped 1 base from V and 4 bases from J, with 11 bases between. Germline CDR1 is SGHRS and CDR2 is YFSETQ. The CDR3 consists of 14 residues. The CDR3 sequence is CASSLRGGLETQYF. CDR3 DNA: TGCGCCAGCAGCTTGCGTGGGGGGTTAGAGACCCAGTACTTC.

J is TRBJ2-3 and V is TRBV19, with 7 positions matching TRBD1. This CDR3 has 14 residues. CDR1 and CDR2 (germline): LNHDA, SQIVND (reference sequence). The V segment lost 6 bases and the J segment 0 bases; nucleotides outside the gene matches: 3. CDR3 loop: CASRETGSTDTQYF. CDR3 nucleotide sequence: TGTGCCAGTAGAGAGACAGGGAGCACAGATACGCAGTATTTT.

The chain recombines TRBV2 with TRBJ2-5; 12 bases are a match to TRBD1. The CDR3 is made up of 17 amino acids. Germline-derived CDR1 and CDR2 are SNHLY and FYNNEI. V gave up 5 bases and J gave up 4 bases; unmatched junction bases: 11. Here the CDR3 reads CASSPVSGQGARETQYF. The CDR3 bases are TGTGCCAGCAGTCCTGTCTCGGGACAGGGGGCTCGAGAGACCCAGTACTTC.

This chain links TRBV19 with TRBJ1-2; no definite D call. V gave up 7 bases and J gave up 1 base, with 10 bases separating them. Looked up from germline, CDR1 is LNHDA and CDR2 is SQIVND (reference sequence). This CDR3 spans 13 amino acids. The chain's CDR3 is CASNDGYNYGYTF. Written as DNA, the CDR3 is TGTGCCAGTAACGACGGGTATAACTATGGCTACACCTTC.

The chain uses TRBV21-1 and TRBJ2-7; the table names TRBD2, a call not compared with the DNA. TRBV21-1 is marked as a pseudogene. The CDR3 sequence is 16 residues long. CDR3: CASSKRRRGDPYEQYF. CDR3 coding DNA: TGTGCCAGCAGCAAAAGGCGGCGGGGGGATCCCTACGAGCAGTACTTC.

The chain couples TRBV2 to TRBJ1-4; D call uncertain. The CDR3 covers 15 residues. The germline CDR1 and CDR2 sequences are SNHLY and FYNNEI. V lost 1 base and J 7 bases, leaving 13 bases between the germline ends. DNA of the CDR3: TGTGCCAGCAGTGAAGAAGGAGGTTGGGCTGAAAAACTGTTTTTT. This codes for CASSEEGGWAEKLFF.

The chain recombines TRBV7-8 with TRBJ2-1; 7 bases agree with TRBD1. After removal of 5 bases from V and 6 bases from J, the junction contained 10 bases not matched to a gene. The CDR3 has 15 residues. From germline, CDR1 is SGHVS and CDR2 FQNEAQ. This CDR3 reads CASSPPGTALNEQFF. The CDR3 DNA reads as TGTGCCAGCAGCCCCCCCGGGACAGCCCTCAATGAGCAGTTCTTC.

This clone was detected once. The V call is TRBV12-5, the J call TRBJ1-2, with 10 bases identical to TRBD1. CDR1 and CDR2 (germline): LGHNT, FRNRAP. The CDR3 loop spans 15 amino acids. The V gene end was trimmed by 4 bases and the J gene end by 3 bases; junction bases not matched to a gene: 5. The CDR3 nucleotides read TGTGCTAGTGGTTCGGACAGGGGGATAGACTATGGCTACACCTTC. Protein product: CASGSDRGIDYGYTF.